Listed below are T cell receptor beta chains from one sample, sequenced in a study of blood T cells in healthy people across ages. One entry per CDR3 protein, called by TCRdb with MiXCR from the 5' RACE reads. The sample includes about 780,000 distinct CDR3 sequences, 20% to 30% of them seen just once. These data also formed part of another study, on T cells of mothers and their children.

Sequenced input: blood. These receptors originate from a boy between 10 and 17 years old in good health. Each CDR3 is given with its conserved first and last residue. The order of the fields is J gene, D gene, V gene, clone size, CDR3 DNA, CDR3 protein. The D gene is left open where the match is weak. Only some rows state a clone size, as once, few, many or a class for expanded clones.

>TRBJ2-7|.|TRBV5-6|few
TGTGCCAGCAGCCTACAGGTAACCTACGAGCAGTACTTC
CASSLQVTYEQYF
>TRBJ2-2|TRBD1|TRBV20-1|once
TGCAGTGCTAGGACAGGGGGTCAGGCCGGGGAGCTGTTTTTT
CSARTGGQAGELFF
>TRBJ1-5|TRBD1|TRBV24-1|few
TGTGCCACCAGTGACGCTACAGGGGGCCAGGAGCAGCCCCAGCATTTT
CATSDATGGQEQPQHF
>TRBJ2-1|TRBD2|TRBV5-1|few
TGCGCCAGCAGCGGGTCTAGCGGCGCCAATGAGCAGTTCTTC
CASSGSSGANEQFF
>TRBJ1-1|TRBD1|TRBV29-1|few
TGCAGCGTGAACAGGGGGAACACTGAAGCTTTCTTT
CSVNRGNTEAFF
>TRBJ1-2|.|TRBV11-2|.
TGTGCCAGCAGCCCCCCCGGCCGCGGCTATGGCTACACCTTC
CASSPPGRGYGYTF
>TRBJ2-5|.|TRBV2|once
TGTGCCAGCAGTGATCTAGCGCAGTACTTC
CASSDLAQYF
>TRBJ1-1|.|TRBV6-4|few
TGTGCCAGCAGTGAGTCAGGGACCACTGAAGCTTTCTTT
CASSESGTTEAFF
>TRBJ2-5|.|TRBV5-1|few
TGCGCATCCCGGGCAGCCGACCAAGAGACCCAGTACTTC
CASRAADQETQYF
>TRBJ1-6|.|TRBV12-5|few
TGTGCTAGTTCCGGGCAGTCGGCCCTCCACTTT
CASSGQSALHF
>TRBJ1-1|TRBD1|TRBV27|few
TGTGCCAGCGGCACAACTTACAGGGGAGACACTGAAGCTTTCTTT
CASGTTYRGDTEAFF
>TRBJ1-1|.|TRBV19|once
TGTGCCAGCCGAACGGCACCTTCGGGCAGGGAGAGGGCTGAAGCTTTCTTT
CASRTAPSGRERAEAFF
>TRBJ2-1|TRBD2|TRBV29-1|.
TGCAGCGGGGATAGCGGGAGGGCGCAGTTCTTC
CSGDSGRAQFF
>TRBJ1-2|.|TRBV30|.
TGTGCCTGGAGTCCACTCTACCCGGACAAAAGATATGGCTACACCTTC
CAWSPLYPDKRYGYTF
>TRBJ2-1|TRBD1|TRBV7-9|.
TGTGCCAGCAGCTCCTCCAACAGGGGGCATGAGCAGTTCTTC
CASSSSNRGHEQFF
>TRBJ1-2|TRBD1|TRBV18|.
TGTGCCAGCTCACATGACAGGGACTATGGCTACACCTTC
CASSHDRDYGYTF
>TRBJ2-1|.|TRBV10-1|few
TGCGCCAGCAGTGAGTGGCAGAGACCCTACAATGAGCAGTTCTTC
CASSEWQRPYNEQFF
>TRBJ2-1|.|TRBV20-1|few
TGCAGTGCTAGAGTTTTCGGCTTTTACAATGAGCAGTTCTTC
CSARVFGFYNEQFF
>TRBJ1-1|.|TRBV12-3/TRBV12-4|.
TGTGCCAGCAGTTCTGGGGCTGTGTACACTGAAGCTTTCTTT
CASSSGAVYTEAFF
>TRBJ2-7|TRBD2|TRBV20-1|.
TGCAGTGCTGCCCCGGGACTAGCGGGGGGGTTAAGCTCCTACGAGCAGTACTTC
CSAAPGLAGGLSSYEQYF
>TRBJ2-1|TRBD2|TRBV12-5|few
TGTGCTAGTGGTTTGCTGCGGGGGGCCTCCTACAACGAGCAGTTCTTC
CASGLLRGASYNEQFF
>TRBJ2-3|TRBD2|TRBV7-2|.
TGTGCCAGCAGAAACCGGGGGGGCCGGGGTACGCAGTATTTT
CASRNRGGRGTQYF
>TRBJ2-2|.|TRBV5-5|.
TGTGCCAGCAGCTTGTTAGCAGGGGACACCGGGGAGCTGTTTTTT
CASSLLAGDTGELFF
>TRBJ2-7|.|TRBV5-6|.
TGTGCCAGCAGCTCCATCGGGGCCCAGTACTTC
CASSSIGAQYF
>TRBJ2-3|.|TRBV3-1|.
TGTGCCAGCAGCCTATCCGGGGACGATACGCAGTATTTT
CASSLSGDDTQYF
>TRBJ1-1|.|TRBV29-1|few
TGCAGCGTTACACAGGGATTGAACACTGAAGCTTTCTTT
CSVTQGLNTEAFF
>TRBJ2-3|.|TRBV6-4|few
TGTGCCAGCAGTCCCCGCCGGGACACCAACACAGATACGCAGTATTTT
CASSPRRDTNTDTQYF
>TRBJ2-5|TRBD2|TRBV6-5|few
TGTGCCAGCAGTTGGACTAGCGGGGGGGTAAGAGAGACCCAGTACTTC
CASSWTSGGVRETQYF
>TRBJ2-3|.|TRBV20-1|.
TGCAGTGCTAGAGATATGACAGATACGCAGTATTTT
CSARDMTDTQYF
>TRBJ2-7|TRBD1|TRBV10-3|few
TGTGCCATCGGGCCGGGACAGGGGGTACCCCCCTACGAGCAGTACTTC
CAIGPGQGVPPYEQYF
>TRBJ1-2|TRBD1|TRBV14|.
TGTGCCAGCAGCCAAGTGGGCACAGGGGCGCGTGGCTACACCTTC
CASSQVGTGARGYTF
>TRBJ2-2|TRBD1|TRBV6-6|few
TGTGCCAGCAGCAAAGGGGGCCCGAACACCGGGGAGCTGTTTTTT
CASSKGGPNTGELFF
>TRBJ1-2|.|TRBV10-3|few
TGTGCCATCAGCCAGGGAGATGGCTACACCTTC
CAISQGDGYTF
>TRBJ2-7|.|TRBV28|few
TGTGCCAGCAGTTCAACCCGCTCTGAGCAGTACTTC
CASSSTRSEQYF
>TRBJ1-4|.|TRBV20-1|few
TGCAGTGCTAGTTGGACTGCAACTAATGAAAAACTGTTTTTT
CSASWTATNEKLFF
>TRBJ2-7|.|TRBV3-1|.
TGTGCCAGCAGCCAAGGAGCCTTGCTAAACGAGCAGTACTTC
CASSQGALLNEQYF
>TRBJ2-1|.|TRBV6-5|.
TGTGCCAGCAGTTACGCGAAATTCGAGCAGCAGTTCTTC
CASSYAKFEQQFF
>TRBJ2-5|.|TRBV29-1|few
TGCAGCGTTGAAGGTGCTTTCGGGGAGACCCAGTACTTC
CSVEGAFGETQYF
>TRBJ2-6|.|TRBV6-6|few
TGTGCCAGCAGATCAGACAGGACTGGGGCCAACGTCCTGACTTTC
CASRSDRTGANVLTF
>TRBJ1-2|.|TRBV5-1|.
TGCGCCAGCAGCCTGGGCCGAAAGCACTATGGCTACACCTTC
CASSLGRKHYGYTF
>TRBJ2-1|TRBD2|TRBV19|.
TGTGCCAGTAGTAAACTAGCGCAGAGCTCCTACAATGAGCAGTTCTTC
CASSKLAQSSYNEQFF
>TRBJ2-5|TRBD2|TRBV7-2|few
TGTGCCAGCAGCCACCCCCTGGGACTAGCGGGGTCTGCAAGGGAGACCCAGTACTTC
CASSHPLGLAGSARETQYF
>TRBJ1-2|.|TRBV7-9|.
TGTGCCAGCAGCTTAGAAGGACGGATTAACTATGGCTACACCTTC
CASSLEGRINYGYTF
>TRBJ2-1|TRBD1|TRBV5-1|few
TGCGCCAGCAGCCTGCCCGGGACAGGGGCACTCGGTGAGCAGTTCTTC
CASSLPGTGALGEQFF
>TRBJ2-4|.|TRBV4-2|.
TGTGCCAGCAGCCAAGGAGAAAACACCAACATTCAGTACTTC
CASSQGENTNIQYF
>TRBJ1-1|.|TRBV5-6|few
TGTGCCAGCAGCTTGTTTGGGGGCTCGGACACTGAAGCTTTCTTT
CASSLFGGSDTEAFF
>TRBJ2-1|TRBD2|TRBV20-1|few
TGCAGTGCTAGAGAGCCGGCTAGCGGGGAATACAATGAGCAGTTCTTC
CSAREPASGEYNEQFF
>TRBJ1-1|.|TRBV12-3/TRBV12-4|.
TGTGCCAGCAGCCCAACTTTTTTTATCGTGACTGAAGCTTTCTTT
CASSPTFFIVTEAFF
>TRBJ2-1|TRBD2|TRBV28|.
TGTGCCAGCAGTTTCGTCTTAGCGGGGGGCCAACAGTTCTTC
CASSFVLAGGQQFF
>TRBJ2-7|TRBD1|TRBV20-1|.
TGCAGTGCTAGACAAAGACAGGGTAGCACCTACGAGCAGTACTTC
CSARQRQGSTYEQYF
>TRBJ2-4|.|TRBV29-1|.
TGCAGCGTTGAGGCACCGGGACCATCCAAAAACATTCAGTACTTC
CSVEAPGPSKNIQYF